The TCR beta chain described here comes from a study of T cell responses to AZD1222 COVID-19 vaccine. Germline V gene sequence: CDR1 GTSNPN, CDR2 SVGIG (reference sequence). The junction had 5 bases not matched to a gene; V was cut back by 0 bases and J by 10 bases. This CDR3 is 12 amino acids long. Generated by immunoSEQ multiplex PCR, the TCRdb table keeps only in-frame clones and is missing some. Here the sample spans some 200,000 clones, 90% to 95% being singletons. The chain is built from TRBV30 and TRBJ1-1; 7 positions match TRBD1. This material consisted of peripheral blood, taken 28 days after the second AZD1222 dose. This TCR was recovered from an adult who received the AZD1222 COVID-19 vaccine. CDR3: CAWSVGGGGAFF. The CDR3 coding sequence is TGTGCCTGGAGTGTAGGGGGCGGGGGAGCTTTCTTT.